This T cell receptor beta chain was observed in a study of T cells after yellow fever vaccination. TCRdb called the 5' RACE reads again in MiXCR, with one record for every CDR3 protein. The sample has around 530,000 distinct CDR3 sequences, about a sixth seen once. Germline V gene lookup returns CDR1 SGHRS and CDR2 YFSETQ. The CDR3 runs to 12 residues. With 7 bases removed from V and 7 bases from J, the gap between germline ends came to 14 bases. This TCR derives from a man between 18 and 29 years old who received the YFV17D yellow fever vaccine. The chain couples TRBV5-1 to TRBJ1-1; D might be TRBD1 (6 bases). Source: PBMCs, taken around 5 days after the first yellow fever vaccination. In nucleotides, the CDR3 is TGCGCCAGCGGCAACAGGGATAATGAAGCTTTCTTT. Residues: CASGNRDNEAFF.